This T cell receptor (beta chain) appears in the sequencing data of a study of identifying expanded T cells in peripheral blood. This CDR3 contains 11 residues. Germline V gene data show CDR1 as SNHLY and CDR2 as FYNNEI. The germline V and J ends were trimmed by 8 bases and 5 bases, with 8 bases remaining between them. Here immunoSEQ multiplex PCR was the method, and the copy in TCRdb shows in-frame clones only, minus some. The top ten clones hold 13% to 15% of a sample with roughly 100,000 clones, more than 70% of them seen once. This chain joins TRBV2 and TRBJ2-3; D is perhaps TRBD1 or TRBD2 (5 bases each). This clonotype was sampled from a person between 18 and 75 years old in good health. The specimen sequenced was blood. The CDR3 is CASRGGDTQYF. DNA of the CDR3: TGTGCCAGCCGTGGGGGAGATACGCAGTATTTT.